The 5 T cell receptor beta chains listed next were all sequenced from one sample in a study of blood T cell repertoires in COVID-19. Repertoires were generated with immunoSEQ multiplex PCR, while TCRdb's copy carries only in-frame clones and drops some. The repertoire holds 90,000 or so clones, about 90% seen once, with approximately 1% in the top ten. Sequenced input: peripheral blood. Receptors originate from a human donor in a cohort sampled during active COVID-19.

J is TRBJ2-5 and V is TRBV5-1; TRBD2 matches 8 bases. Germline CDR1 SGHRS, CDR2 YFSETQ. Losses at the gene ends were 0 bases for V and 2 bases for J; bases not matched to a gene: 6. The CDR3 loop spans 16 amino acids. The CDR3 region is CASSLAGSGGQETQYF. The CDR3 DNA follows: TGCGCCAGCAGCTTGGCTGGCAGCGGGGGACAAGAGACCCAGTACTTC.

The chain couples TRBV7-3 to TRBJ2-1, with 11 bases identical to TRBD2. J gave up 7 bases and V 2 bases, and 7 bases lay outside the gene matches. The germline CDR1 and CDR2 sequences are SGHTA and FQGTGA. The CDR3 is 16 amino acids. The CDR3 sequence is CASSLGQLAGANEQFF. The DNA of the CDR3 is TGTGCCAGCAGCTTAGGGCAACTAGCGGGAGCAAATGAGCAGTTCTTC.

The chain uses TRBV28 and TRBJ1-5; possible D gene TRBD1, 6 bases. The ends were cut back, 6 bases at V and 3 bases at J, with 18 bases in the middle. The CDR3 length is 16 residues. Germline V gene data show CDR1 as MDHEN and CDR2 as SYDVKM. CDR3 in DNA: TGTGCCAGCAGCTTGGGGGGGCGAGGAGTCAATCAGCCCCAGCATTTT. Translation gives CASSLGGRGVNQPQHF.

The chain recombines TRBV2 with TRBJ2-1, with 10 bases fitting TRBD2. The CDR3 is 17 residues long. Germline V gene lookup returns CDR1 SNHLY and CDR2 FYNNEI. V was pared by 4 bases and J by 0 bases, with 6 bases of the junction left unmatched. In DNA, the CDR3 is TGTGCCAGCAGTGGACGTAGCGGGAGGAGCTCCTACAATGAGCAGTTCTTC. Translated: CASSGRSGRSSYNEQFF.

This clone was seen just once. The chain employs TRBV18 and TRBJ2-7; 10 positions match TRBD2. The CDR3 is 15 residues long. Looked up from germline, CDR1 is KGHSH and CDR2 is LQKENI. After removal of 6 bases from V and 6 bases from J, the junction contained 11 bases not matched to a gene. CDR3 nucleotides: TGTGCCAGCTCTCCTAGCGGGAGCATCGGGGTCGAGCAGTACTTC. It encodes CASSPSGSIGVEQYF. The full variable domain, in which reference TRBV18 and TRBJ2-7 provide the parts outside the CDR3, is NAGVMQNPRHLVRRRGQEARLRCSPMKGHSHVYWYRQLPEEGLKFMVYLQKENIIDESGMPKERFSAEFPKEGPSILRIQQVVRGDSAAYFCASSPSGSIGVEQYFGPGTRLTVT.